The 9 T cell receptor beta chains below all came from one sample that was sequenced in a study of human T cells and chemical hapten exposure. Sample time point: patch test 3, about 24 weeks after DPC sensitization. The treatment denotes: therapeutic diphenylcyclopropenone sensitization with weekly scalp DPC. Using its own MiXCR run on the RACE reads, TCRdb lists one record per CDR3 protein. The data hold some 170,000 distinct CDR3 sequences, with 28% observed a single time. The specimen comprised whole blood, sampled in connection with sensitization to the hapten diphenylcyclopropenone (DPC). These receptor sequences come from a woman aged 18-29 years with alopecia areata. Some clones in this sample may be carry-over from other donors' samples.

This clonotype was seen a few times. This sequence joins TRBV12-3 or TRBV12-4 and TRBJ1-5; D is undetermined. The ends were cut back, 3 bases at V and 4 bases at J, with 13 bases in the middle. The CDR3 is 15 residues long. The CDR3 DNA reads TGTGCCAGCAGTTTGGACGGGAGCTTTAATCAGCCCCAGCATTTT. This translates into CASSLDGSFNQPQHF.

This chain uses TRBV24-1 with TRBJ2-1, with TRBD1 matching over 7 bases. Unmatched junction bases numbered 4, after V lost 3 bases and J lost 0 bases. CDR3 length: 16 residues. The V gene's germline CDR1 is KGHDR and CDR2 SFDVKD. CDR3: CATSDGTASSYNEQFF. The DNA for the CDR3 is TGTGCCACCAGTGATGGGACAGCTAGCTCCTACAATGAGCAGTTCTTC.

This clonotype appeared a few times. V usage is TRBV27 and J usage is TRBJ2-5, with 12 bases lining up with TRBD2. CDR3 length: 15 amino acids. Per germline, CDR1 MNHEY and CDR2 SMNVEV (reference sequence). The V and J ends lost 4 bases and 5 bases, in that order; junction bases with no gene match: 5. In DNA form, the CDR3 reads TGTGCCAGCAGTTATCGGACTAGCGGGATGGAGACCCAGTACTTC. The encoded protein is CASSYRTSGMETQYF.

The sample holds many counts of this clonotype. This chain connects TRBV7-9 to TRBJ2-7; D might be TRBD1 (6 bases). This CDR3 is built from 15 residues. Germline CDR1 is SEHNR and CDR2 is FQNEAQ (reference sequence). V was cut by 5 bases and J by 5 bases, with 19 bases left in between. The CDR3 nucleotides are TGTGCCAGCAGCACTTTTAGAGGGACACTAAACGAGCAGTACTTC. Amino acid sequence: CASSTFRGTLNEQYF. The variable domain in full, with the rest retrieved from reference TRBV7-9 and TRBJ2-7, is DTGVSQNPRHKITKRGQNVTFRCDPISEHNRLYWYRQTLGQGPEFLTYFQNEAQLEKSRLLSDRFSAERPKGSFSTLEIQRTEQGDSAMYLCASSTFRGTLNEQYFGPGTRLTVT.

This clonotype occurred a few times. The rearrangement joins TRBV4-3 to TRBJ1-3, with D maybe TRBD1 (6 bases). Germline V gene data show CDR1 as LGHNA and CDR2 as YSLEER. With 7 bases removed from V and 3 bases from J, the gap between germline ends came to 10 bases. CDR3 size: 13 residues. CDR3 DNA sequence: TGCGCCAGCACCTGGGACATTGGAAACACCATATATTTT. Translated: CASTWDIGNTIYF.

The chain employs TRBV27 and TRBJ1-1; the D gene is possibly TRBD1 (6 bases). The germline V and J ends were trimmed by 2 bases and 11 bases, with 15 bases remaining between them. Germline CDR1 MNHEY, CDR2 SMNVEV (reference sequence). The CDR3 is made up of 13 amino acids. DNA of the CDR3: TGTGCCAGCAGTTTAAGCGGAGGGACACGGGCTTTCTTT. Translation gives CASSLSGGTRAFF.

The rearrangement uses TRBV29-1 and TRBJ2-2; 9 bases align to TRBD2. V dropped 4 bases and J dropped 7; count of bases not matched to a gene: 4. The CDR3 has 13 residues. The germline V gene has CDR1 SQVTM and CDR2 ANQGSEA. CDR3: CSVGRGGIGELFF. The CDR3 nucleotides read TGCAGCGTTGGGCGGGGGGGCATCGGGGAGCTGTTTTTT.

V usage is TRBV6-4 and J usage is TRBJ2-3; the match to TRBD2 covers 12 bases. Looked up from germline, CDR1 is MRHNA and CDR2 is SNTAGT. V gave up 4 bases and J gave up 1 base; unmatched junction bases: 3. The CDR3 is 16 residues long. CDR3 sequence: CASSVGLAGGTDTQYF. DNA for the CDR3: TGTGCCAGCAGTGTGGGACTAGCGGGTGGCACAGATACGCAGTATTTT.

This clonotype was seen once. The gene calls are TRBV6-2 or TRBV6-3 and TRBJ1-2; no definite D call. This CDR3 has 13 residues. The V end lost 2 bases, the J end lost 7 bases, and 11 bases lay between the germline ends. Germline V gene sequence: CDR1 MNHEY, CDR2 SVGEGT. The CDR3, as DNA: TGTGCCAGCAGTTACGTGCGGCGGGGTGGCTACACCTTC. This gives the protein CASSYVRRGGYTF.